This T cell receptor (beta chain) was sequenced for a study of cytomegalovirus exposure and HLA in healthy donors. Overall study results and limits: Apart from CMV serostatus, no immune exposure information was available. Reportedly, fewer N-insertions than the roughly 600-donor mean appeared in an Asian-associated ancestry cluster in a later analysis. Productive status was seen about 90% or about 30% of the time for most TCR beta V segments in an earlier analysis.

Germline values: CDR1 MGHRA, CDR2 YSYEKL. The CDR3 is made up of 15 amino acids. V trimming: 0 bases; J trimming: 10 bases; junction bases outside the gene matches: 8. PCR involved 60 Vbeta and 13 Jbeta primers. Here immunoSEQ multiplex PCR was the method, and the copy in TCRdb shows in-frame clones only, minus some. The sample lists 280,000 or so clones; 70% to 90% were seen once. Notes on this clone: Its cognate antigen is unknown.

Material: PBMCs. The sequence was collected from a woman aged 18-29 years in good health and CMV-seronegative. The chain uses TRBV4-1 and TRBJ2-1; 8 bases fit TRBD1. The CDR3: CASSQDGQGAREQFF. CDR3 nucleotide sequence: TGCGCCAGCAGCCAAGATGGGCAGGGGGCAAGGGAGCAGTTCTTC.